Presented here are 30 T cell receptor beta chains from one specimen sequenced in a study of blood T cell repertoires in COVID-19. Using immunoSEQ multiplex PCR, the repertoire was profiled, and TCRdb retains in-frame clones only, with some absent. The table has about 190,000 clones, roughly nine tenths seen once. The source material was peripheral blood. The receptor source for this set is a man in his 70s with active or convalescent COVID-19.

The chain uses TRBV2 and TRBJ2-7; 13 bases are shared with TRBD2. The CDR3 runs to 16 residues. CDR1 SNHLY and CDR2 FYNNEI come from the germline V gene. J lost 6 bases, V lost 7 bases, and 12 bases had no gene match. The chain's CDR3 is CASTSDRTSGRREQYF. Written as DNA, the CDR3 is TGTGCCAGCACGTCTGATAGGACTAGCGGGAGACGCGAGCAGTACTTC. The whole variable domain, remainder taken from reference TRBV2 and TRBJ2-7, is EPEVTQTPSHQVTQMGQEVILRCVPISNHLYFYWYRQILGQKVEFLVSFYNNEISEKSEIFDDQFSVERPDGSNFTLKIRSTKLEDSAMYFCASTSDRTSGRREQYFGPGTRLTVT.

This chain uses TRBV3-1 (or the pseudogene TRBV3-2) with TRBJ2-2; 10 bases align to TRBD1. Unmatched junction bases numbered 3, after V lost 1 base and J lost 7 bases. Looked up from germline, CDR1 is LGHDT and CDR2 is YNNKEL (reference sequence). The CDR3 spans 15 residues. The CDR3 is CASSQVGTGDGELFF. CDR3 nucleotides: TGTGCCAGCAGCCAAGTGGGGACAGGGGACGGGGAGCTGTTTTTT.

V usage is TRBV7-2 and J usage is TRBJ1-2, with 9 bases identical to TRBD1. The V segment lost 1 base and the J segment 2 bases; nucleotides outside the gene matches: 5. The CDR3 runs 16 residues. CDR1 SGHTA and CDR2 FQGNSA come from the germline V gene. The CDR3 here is CASSLGLGTGNYGYTF. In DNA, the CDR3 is TGTGCCAGCAGCTTAGGGCTTGGGACAGGGAACTATGGCTACACCTTC.

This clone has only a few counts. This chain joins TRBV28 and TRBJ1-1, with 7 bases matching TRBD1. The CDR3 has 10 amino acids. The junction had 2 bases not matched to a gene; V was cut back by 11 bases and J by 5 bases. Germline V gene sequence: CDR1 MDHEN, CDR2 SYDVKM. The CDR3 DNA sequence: TGTGCCTCAGGGGGTACTGAAGCTTTCTTT. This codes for CASGGTEAFF.

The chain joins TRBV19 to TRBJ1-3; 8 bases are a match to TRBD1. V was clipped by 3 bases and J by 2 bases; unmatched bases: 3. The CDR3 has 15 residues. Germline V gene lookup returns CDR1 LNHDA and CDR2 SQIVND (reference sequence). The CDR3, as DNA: TGTGCCAGTAGTATTGGACAGGGCCCTGGAAACACCATATATTTT. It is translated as CASSIGQGPGNTIYF.

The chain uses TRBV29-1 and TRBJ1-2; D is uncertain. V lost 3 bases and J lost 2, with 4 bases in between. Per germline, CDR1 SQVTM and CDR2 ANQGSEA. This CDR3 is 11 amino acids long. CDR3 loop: CSVESNYGYTF. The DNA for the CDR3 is TGCAGCGTTGAGTCGAACTATGGCTACACCTTC.

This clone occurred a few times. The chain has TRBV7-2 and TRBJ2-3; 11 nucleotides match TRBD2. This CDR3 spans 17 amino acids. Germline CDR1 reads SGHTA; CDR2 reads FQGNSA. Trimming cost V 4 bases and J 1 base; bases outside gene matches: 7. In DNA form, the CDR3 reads TGTGCCAGCAGCTCAGACCGACTAGCGGGACGCACAGATACGCAGTATTTT. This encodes CASSSDRLAGRTDTQYF.

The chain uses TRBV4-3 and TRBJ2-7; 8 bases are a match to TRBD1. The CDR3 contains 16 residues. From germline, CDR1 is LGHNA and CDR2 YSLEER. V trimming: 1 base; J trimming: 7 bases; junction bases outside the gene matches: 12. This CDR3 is CASSQGTGTGGWEQYF. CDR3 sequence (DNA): TGCGCCAGCAGCCAAGGTACAGGAACAGGGGGTTGGGAGCAGTACTTC.

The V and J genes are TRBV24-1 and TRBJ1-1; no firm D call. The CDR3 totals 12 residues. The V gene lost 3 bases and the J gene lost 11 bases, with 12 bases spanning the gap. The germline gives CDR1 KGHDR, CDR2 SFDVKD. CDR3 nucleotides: TGTGCCACCAGTGATGCCCGGGGTAGCGCTTTCTTT. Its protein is CATSDARGSAFF.

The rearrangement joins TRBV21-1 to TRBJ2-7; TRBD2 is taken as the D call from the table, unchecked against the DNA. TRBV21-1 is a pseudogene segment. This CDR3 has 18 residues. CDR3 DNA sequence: TGTGCCAGCAGCAAAGAAGAGGGGCTAGCGGGAGTCACCTACGAGCAGTACTTC. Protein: CASSKEEGLAGVTYEQYF.

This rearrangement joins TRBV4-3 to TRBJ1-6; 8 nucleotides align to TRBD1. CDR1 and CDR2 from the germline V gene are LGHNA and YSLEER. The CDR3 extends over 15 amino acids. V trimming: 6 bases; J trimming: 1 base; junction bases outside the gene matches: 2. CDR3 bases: TGCGCCAGCAGACGGGACAGGTCCTATAATTCACCCCTCCACTTT. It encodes CASRRDRSYNSPLHF.

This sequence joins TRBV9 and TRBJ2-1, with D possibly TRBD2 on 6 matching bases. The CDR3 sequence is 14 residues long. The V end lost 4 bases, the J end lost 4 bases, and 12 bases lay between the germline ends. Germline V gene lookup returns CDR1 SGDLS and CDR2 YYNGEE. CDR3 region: CASSPGVGYNEQFF. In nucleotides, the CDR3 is TGTGCCAGCAGCCCGGGGGTAGGTTACAATGAGCAGTTCTTC.

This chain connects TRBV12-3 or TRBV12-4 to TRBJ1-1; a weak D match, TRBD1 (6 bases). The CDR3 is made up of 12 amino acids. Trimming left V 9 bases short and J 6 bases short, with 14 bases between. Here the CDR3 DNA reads TGTGCCAGTAAAGGGGACACCGCTGAAGCTTTCTTT. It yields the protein CASKGDTAEAFF.

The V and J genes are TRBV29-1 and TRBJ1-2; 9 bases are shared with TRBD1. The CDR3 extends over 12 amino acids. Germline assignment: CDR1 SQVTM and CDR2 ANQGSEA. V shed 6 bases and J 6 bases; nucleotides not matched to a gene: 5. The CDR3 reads CSVDRQGDGYTF. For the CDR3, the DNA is TGCAGCGTGGATAGACAGGGGGATGGCTACACCTTC.

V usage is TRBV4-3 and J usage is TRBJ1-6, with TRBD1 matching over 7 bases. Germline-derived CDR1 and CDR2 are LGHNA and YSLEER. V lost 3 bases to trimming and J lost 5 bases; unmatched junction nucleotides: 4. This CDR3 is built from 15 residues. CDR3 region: CASSQWTGDNSPLHF. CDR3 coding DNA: TGCGCCAGCAGCCAGTGGACAGGTGATAATTCACCCCTCCACTTT.

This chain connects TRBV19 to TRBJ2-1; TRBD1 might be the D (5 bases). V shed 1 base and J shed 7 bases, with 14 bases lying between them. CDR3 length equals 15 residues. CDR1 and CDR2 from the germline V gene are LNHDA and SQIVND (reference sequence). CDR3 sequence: CASSIVPPPGNEQFF. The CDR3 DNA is TGTGCCAGTAGTATAGTACCCCCCCCAGGGAATGAGCAGTTCTTC.

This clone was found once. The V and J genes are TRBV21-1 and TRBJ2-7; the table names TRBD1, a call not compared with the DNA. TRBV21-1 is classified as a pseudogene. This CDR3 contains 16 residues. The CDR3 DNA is TGTGCCAGCAGCACCCCGTTTCCGGGACAGGGGGTCGAGCAGTACTTC. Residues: CASSTPFPGQGVEQYF.

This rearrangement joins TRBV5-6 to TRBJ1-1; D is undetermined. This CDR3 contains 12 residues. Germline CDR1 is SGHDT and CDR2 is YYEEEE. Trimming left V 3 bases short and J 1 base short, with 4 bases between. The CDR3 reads CASSSQNTEAFF. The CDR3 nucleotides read TGTGCCAGCAGCTCACAGAACACTGAAGCTTTCTTT.

The CDR3 DNA follows: TGTGCCAGCAGCTTAGAAGCGCGGGGGAACACCGGGGAGCTGTTTTTT. Its translation: CASSLEARGNTGELFF. The chain carries TRBV7-8 and TRBJ2-2; D may be TRBD2 (6 bases). Trimming removed 1 base from V and 1 base from J, with 10 bases in between. The germline gives CDR1 SGHVS, CDR2 FQNEAQ. The CDR3 covers 16 residues.

This CDR3 is CATSVSGGPQFF. For the CDR3, the DNA is TGTGCCACCAGTGTCAGCGGGGGACCTCAGTTCTTC. The chain employs TRBV24-1 and TRBJ2-1; 8 bases line up with TRBD2. V gave up 5 bases and J gave up 13 bases; unmatched junction bases: 6. The V gene's germline CDR1 is KGHDR and CDR2 SFDVKD. This CDR3 has 12 residues.

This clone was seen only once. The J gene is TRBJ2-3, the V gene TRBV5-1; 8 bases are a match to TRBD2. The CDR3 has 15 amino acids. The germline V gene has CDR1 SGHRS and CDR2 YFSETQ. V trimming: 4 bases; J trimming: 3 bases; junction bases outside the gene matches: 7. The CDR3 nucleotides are TGCGCCAGCAGCCCATCCCGCGGGGGGACAGATACGCAGTATTTT. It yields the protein CASSPSRGGTDTQYF.

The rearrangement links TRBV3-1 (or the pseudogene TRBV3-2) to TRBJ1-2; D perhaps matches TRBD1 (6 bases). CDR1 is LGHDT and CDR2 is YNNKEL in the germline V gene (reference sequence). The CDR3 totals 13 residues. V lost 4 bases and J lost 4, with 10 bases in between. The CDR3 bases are TGTGCCAGCAGCCGTGACAGGTTCTATGGCTACACCTTC. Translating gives CASSRDRFYGYTF.

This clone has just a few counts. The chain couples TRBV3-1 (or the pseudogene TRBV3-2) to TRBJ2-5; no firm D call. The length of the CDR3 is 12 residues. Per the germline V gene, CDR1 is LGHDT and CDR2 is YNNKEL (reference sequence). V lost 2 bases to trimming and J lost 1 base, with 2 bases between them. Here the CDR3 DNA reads TGTGCCAGCAGCCAACTCCAAGAGACCCAGTACTTC. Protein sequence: CASSQLQETQYF.

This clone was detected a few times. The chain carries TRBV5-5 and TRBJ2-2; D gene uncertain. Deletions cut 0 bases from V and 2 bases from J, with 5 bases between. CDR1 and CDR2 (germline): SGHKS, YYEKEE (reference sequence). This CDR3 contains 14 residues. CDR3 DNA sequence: TGTGCCAGCAGCTTGGACCTAAACACCGGGGAGCTGTTTTTT. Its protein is CASSLDLNTGELFF.

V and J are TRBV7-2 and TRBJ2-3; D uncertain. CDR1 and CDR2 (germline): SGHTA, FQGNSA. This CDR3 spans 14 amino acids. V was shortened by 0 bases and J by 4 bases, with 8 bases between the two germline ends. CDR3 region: CASSLALVADTQYF. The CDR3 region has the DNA TGTGCCAGCAGCTTAGCCTTAGTGGCAGATACGCAGTATTTT.

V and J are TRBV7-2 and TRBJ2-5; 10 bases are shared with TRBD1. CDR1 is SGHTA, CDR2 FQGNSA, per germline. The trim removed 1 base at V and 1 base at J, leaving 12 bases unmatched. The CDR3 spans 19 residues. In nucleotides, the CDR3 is TGTGCCAGCAGCTTAGGTTTAATATGGGACAGGGGTGGCCAAGAGACCCAGTACTTC. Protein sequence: CASSLGLIWDRGGQETQYF.

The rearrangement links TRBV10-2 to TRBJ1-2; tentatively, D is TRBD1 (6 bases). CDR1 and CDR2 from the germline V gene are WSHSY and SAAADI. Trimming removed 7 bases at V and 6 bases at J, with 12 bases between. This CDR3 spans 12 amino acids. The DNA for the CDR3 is TGCGCCAGCAATGTAGGGGGTGATGGCTACACCTTC. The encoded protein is CASNVGGDGYTF.

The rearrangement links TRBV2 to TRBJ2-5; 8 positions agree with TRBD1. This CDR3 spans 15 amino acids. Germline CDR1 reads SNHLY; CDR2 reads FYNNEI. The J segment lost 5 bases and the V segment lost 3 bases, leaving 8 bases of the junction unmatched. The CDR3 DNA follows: TGTGCCAGCAGTGAGTTTCAGGGGGCTCTCGAGACCCAGTACTTC. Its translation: CASSEFQGALETQYF.

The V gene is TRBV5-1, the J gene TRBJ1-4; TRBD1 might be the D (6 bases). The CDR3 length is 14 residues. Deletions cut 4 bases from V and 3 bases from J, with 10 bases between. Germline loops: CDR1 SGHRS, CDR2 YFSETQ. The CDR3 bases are TGCGCCAGCAGCCCTGGACAGCCTAATGAAAAACTGTTTTTT. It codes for CASSPGQPNEKLFF.

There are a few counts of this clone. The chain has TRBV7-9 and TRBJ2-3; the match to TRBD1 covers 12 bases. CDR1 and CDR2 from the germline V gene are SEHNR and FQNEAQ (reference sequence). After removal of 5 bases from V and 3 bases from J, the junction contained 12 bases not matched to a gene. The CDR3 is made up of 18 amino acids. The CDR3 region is CASSGRPGQGALTDTQYF. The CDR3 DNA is TGTGCCAGCAGCGGACGGCCGGGACAGGGGGCGCTGACAGATACGCAGTATTTT.